This T cell receptor (beta chain) was sequenced in a study of blood T cell repertoires in COVID-19. Study details: The origin of the acute and convalescent COVID-19 samples was the United States, Italy and Spain.

With V trimmed by 5 bases and J by 10 bases, 11 bases remained unmatched. Germline V lookup: CDR1 SGHTA, CDR2 FQGNSA. The CDR3 covers 14 residues. Seattle-derived patients entered the study during active infection and were followed longitudinally. In the original analysis: Cell counts per sample came from amplifying reference gene primers. The repertoire was sequenced with immunoSEQ multiplex PCR; TCRdb's copy has only in-frame clones and lacks some. That table supplies the V and J calls and clone size; D and trimming were determined from the DNA. The repertoire holds some 290,000 clones, with about 90% as singletons.

The chain is built from TRBV7-2 and TRBJ2-3, with 8 bases identical to TRBD2. The sequence was collected from a woman aged 25 to 45 with COVID-19, enrolled during active disease. The sequenced sample was peripheral blood. CDR3 nucleotides: TGTGCCAGCAGCACCCGTAGCGGGATGCCGGCGCAGTATTTT. This sequence encodes CASSTRSGMPAQYF.